Below are 27 T cell receptor beta chains sequenced from a single sample in a study of T cell responses to AZD1222 COVID-19 vaccine (dated by TCRdb to the early 2020s). Read against the paper, the sample's time point label means: about 28 days (+/-7) after the second vaccine dose. Libraries were prepared through the immunoSEQ multiplex PCR assay. The table comes from immuneACCESS by way of TCRdb, which keeps in-frame sequences with V and J called. Part of the clones is missing from these tables; in studies checked, under half for an unresolved V gene and the rest for unknown reasons. The sample includes 50,000 to 65,000 clones, with 89% observed a single time. The ten largest clones represent 13% to 15% of the sample. This specimen consisted of peripheral blood, obtained 28 days after the second AZD1222 dose. Source of these receptors: an adult who received the AZD1222 COVID-19 vaccine.

This clone was found once. V is TRBV5-1 and J is TRBJ2-7; TRBD2 agrees at 15 bases. CDR1 and CDR2 from the germline V gene are SGHRS and YFSETQ. V was clipped by 4 bases and J by 2 bases; unmatched bases: 10. This CDR3 is 18 amino acids long. The CDR3 DNA is TGCGCCAGCAGCGGGGGACTAGCGGGAGGAGCAATGGCCTACGAGCAGTACTTC. Translating it yields CASSGGLAGGAMAYEQYF.

The CDR3 nucleotides read TGTGCCAGCAGCTTAATCGGGACAGGGGACGCTAGGGCTTTCTTT. This encodes CASSLIGTGDARAFF. V is TRBV11-2 and J is TRBJ1-1, with TRBD1 matching over 10 bases. Germline loops: CDR1 SGHAT, CDR2 FQNNGV. Trimming removed 2 bases from V and 11 bases from J; junction bases left unmatched: 11. The CDR3 runs to 15 residues.

The J gene is TRBJ1-5, the V gene TRBV19, with D hard to call. CDR3 length equals 13 residues. Germline V gene sequence: CDR1 LNHDA, CDR2 SQIVND (reference sequence). The V and J ends lost 5 bases and 7 bases respectively, with 12 bases between them. The CDR3 spells CASSQERLQPQHF. For the CDR3, the DNA is TGTGCCAGTAGTCAGGAGAGGCTGCAGCCCCAGCATTTT. The variable domain in full, completed from reference TRBV19 and TRBJ1-5, reads DGGITQSPKYLFRKEGQNVTLSCEQNLNHDAMYWYRQDPGQGLRLIYYSQIVNDFQKGDIAEGYSVSREKKESFPLTVTSAQKNPTAFYLCASSQERLQPQHFGDGTRLSIL.

This clone came up once. The chain joins TRBV11-3 to TRBJ1-1; D is ambiguous. The CDR3 length is 13 residues. Per the germline V gene, CDR1 is SGHNT and CDR2 is YENEEA. V lost 2 bases and J 2 bases, leaving 6 bases between the germline ends. CDR3 residues: CASSLLLNTEAFF. The CDR3 region has the DNA TGTGCCAGCAGCTTACTCTTAAACACTGAAGCTTTCTTT. Complete variable domain (other parts from reference TRBV11-3 and TRBJ1-1): EAGVVQSPRYKIIEKKQPVAFWCNPISGHNTLYWYLQNLGQGPELLIRYENEEAVDDSQLPKDRFSAERLKGVDSTLKIQPAELGDSAVYLCASSLLLNTEAFFGQGTRLTVV.

The J gene is TRBJ1-1, the V gene TRBV5-6; D gene unclear. The germline V gene encodes CDR1 SGHDT and CDR2 YYEEEE. This CDR3 spans 15 amino acids. Deletions cut 2 bases from V and 1 base from J, with 12 bases between. The CDR3 DNA is TGTGCCAGCAGCTTTGGTCTCAGGCGGAACACTGAAGCTTTCTTT. This sequence encodes CASSFGLRRNTEAFF.

The chain links TRBV4-1 to TRBJ1-4; 8 bases are a match to TRBD1. Looked up from germline, CDR1 is MGHRA and CDR2 is YSYEKL. The CDR3 has 18 residues. The trim removed 6 bases at V and 5 bases at J, leaving 17 bases unmatched. The CDR3 loop reads CASRRGQGWNAVNEKLFF. CDR3 bases: TGCGCCAGCAGAAGAGGACAGGGATGGAATGCAGTCAATGAAAAACTGTTTTTT.

The gene calls are TRBV29-1 and TRBJ1-1; D might be TRBD1 (5 bases). The V end lost 5 bases, the J end lost 0 bases, and 7 bases lay between the germline ends. Looked up from germline, CDR1 is SQVTM and CDR2 is ANQGSEA. The length of the CDR3 is 12 residues. CDR3 bases: TGCAGCGTTACAGGACTGAACACTGAAGCTTTCTTT. Translation gives CSVTGLNTEAFF. The complete variable domain, with remaining parts taken from reference TRBV29-1 and TRBJ1-1, reads SAVISQKPSRDICQRGTSLTIQCQVDSQVTMMFWYRQQPGQSLTLIATANQGSEATYESGFVIDKFPISRPNLTFSTLTVSNMSPEDSSIYLCSVTGLNTEAFFGQGTRLTVV.

V gene TRBV7-2 combines with J gene TRBJ2-3; 8 positions match TRBD2. The junction had 13 bases not matched to a gene; V was cut back by 6 bases and J by 5 bases. CDR3 size: 16 residues. Germline V gene lookup returns CDR1 SGHTA and CDR2 FQGNSA. The CDR3 DNA follows: TGTGCCAGCAGGCGAGGGGTAGCGGGATCGGTAGATACGCAGTATTTT. Its translation is CASRRGVAGSVDTQYF. Supplemented by reference TRBV7-2 and TRBJ2-3, the full variable domain reads GAGVSQSPSNKVTEKGKDVELRCDPISGHTALYWYRQSLGQGLEFLIYFQGNSAPDKSGLPSDRFSAERTGGSVSTLTIQRTQQEDSAVYLCASRRGVAGSVDTQYFGPGTRLTVL.

The V gene is TRBV28, the J gene TRBJ1-2, with D perhaps matching TRBD1 (6 bases). Germline CDR1 MDHEN, CDR2 SYDVKM. The CDR3 is made up of 20 amino acids. Trimming removed 5 bases from V and 0 bases from J, with 28 bases in between. The CDR3 region has the DNA TGTGCCAGCAGTCCGATCACCGCAGGGGATTTTGGCTCTCCTAACTATGGCTACACCTTC. This codes for CASSPITAGDFGSPNYGYTF.

This clone occurred a few times. The chain employs TRBV9 and TRBJ2-2, with a tentative D call TRBD2 (6 bases). The ends were cut back, 0 bases at V and 2 bases at J, with 11 bases in the middle. CDR1 is SGDLS, CDR2 YYNGEE, per germline. CDR3 length equals 16 residues. This CDR3 reads CASSVVPGRNTGELFF. CDR3 bases: TGTGCCAGCAGCGTAGTTCCCGGGAGAAACACCGGGGAGCTGTTTTTT.

V gene TRBV7-9 combines with J gene TRBJ1-1; D ambiguous. V lost 4 bases, J lost 11 bases, and 14 bases lay in between. Germline V gene data show CDR1 as SEHNR and CDR2 as FQNEAQ (reference sequence). CDR3 length: 12 amino acids. The chain's CDR3 is CASSSGGPWAFF. The CDR3 coding sequence is TGTGCCAGCAGCTCCGGTGGGCCCTGGGCTTTCTTT.

This clone is medium-sized within its sample. The rearrangement uses TRBV2 and TRBJ1-5; D is unresolved. Trimming left V 9 bases short and J 2 bases short, with 11 bases between. The CDR3 covers 13 residues. CDR1 SNHLY and CDR2 FYNNEI come from the germline V gene. The CDR3 nucleotides read TGTGCCAGTGCCCGGGGTGGCAATCAGCCCCAGCATTTT. Translation: CASARGGNQPQHF.

The J gene is TRBJ1-4, the V gene TRBV19; D is ambiguous. Deletions cut 6 bases from V and 0 bases from J, with 11 bases between. CDR1 is LNHDA, CDR2 SQIVND, per germline (reference sequence). This CDR3 is built from 15 residues. This CDR3 reads CASRPSSATNEKLFF. CDR3 nucleotide sequence: TGTGCCAGTAGGCCGAGTTCAGCAACTAATGAAAAACTGTTTTTT.

This chain joins TRBV6-5 and TRBJ2-7, with 7 bases matching TRBD1. The trim removed 5 bases at V and 4 bases at J, leaving 2 bases unmatched. Germline V gene sequence: CDR1 MNHEY, CDR2 SVGAGI. The CDR3 consists of 12 residues. The CDR3 here is CASSRDSYEQYF. In nucleotides, the CDR3 is TGTGCCAGCAGTCGGGACAGTTACGAGCAGTACTTC.

This chain links TRBV6-5 with TRBJ1-2; the D is unclear. The V end was cut by 2 bases, the J end by 4 bases, with 11 bases between. Germline V CDR1 and CDR2: MNHEY, SVGAGI. This CDR3 has 14 amino acids. CDR3 nucleotides: TGTGCCAGCAGTTACGACACCTTCGGCTATGGCTACACCTTC. Encoded protein: CASSYDTFGYGYTF.

The rearrangement uses TRBV4-1 and TRBJ2-7; 7 bases fit TRBD1. There are 16 residues in the CDR3. The junction had 12 bases not matched to a gene; V was cut back by 6 bases and J by 1 base. Germline loops: CDR1 MGHRA, CDR2 YSYEKL. The DNA of the CDR3 is TGCGCCAGCAGTCGATTACCGGGACAGACATCCTACGAGCAGTACTTC. Protein sequence: CASSRLPGQTSYEQYF.

The chain carries TRBV5-1 and TRBJ2-3, with 7 nucleotides matching TRBD2. V lost 0 bases to trimming and J lost 7 bases; unmatched junction nucleotides: 17. The germline V gene encodes CDR1 SGHRS and CDR2 YFSETQ. This CDR3 is 18 amino acids long. The CDR3 sequence: CASSLDGQRAGAGNTQYF. CDR3 coding DNA: TGCGCCAGCAGCTTGGATGGGCAACGGGCGGGAGCTGGAAATACGCAGTATTTT.

This chain joins TRBV6-2 or TRBV6-3 and TRBJ2-7; 7 bases align to TRBD1. The CDR3 totals 12 residues. J gave up 7 bases and V 6 bases, and 6 bases lay outside the gene matches. Germline assignment: CDR1 MNHEY and CDR2 SVGEGT. Here the CDR3 DNA reads TGTGCCAGCAGCGGGGACAGTTTAGAGCAGTACTTC. It translates to CASSGDSLEQYF.

As DNA, the CDR3 is TGTGCCAGCAGTCTCTCGGGACAGGGGGCCGGAGATACGCAGTATTTT. Translation: CASSLSGQGAGDTQYF. This chain uses TRBV27 with TRBJ2-3; 12 positions agree with TRBD1. Germline V CDR1 and CDR2: MNHEY, SMNVEV (reference sequence). The CDR3 extends over 16 amino acids. The J segment lost 5 bases and the V segment lost 5 bases, leaving 8 bases of the junction unmatched.

This chain connects TRBV12-3 or TRBV12-4 to TRBJ1-1; D ambiguous. V was clipped by 1 base and J by 6 bases, with 6 bases between them. This CDR3 is 12 amino acids long. The CDR3 coding sequence is TGTGCCAGCAGTTTAGAAGGGCCTGAAGCTTTCTTT. This sequence encodes CASSLEGPEAFF.

The rearrangement uses TRBV5-1 and TRBJ2-1, with D possibly called TRBD1 or TRBD2 (6 bases each). CDR3 length: 19 residues. Trimming shortened V by 6 bases and J by 1 base, and 26 bases separated the two germline ends. Per the germline V gene, CDR1 is SGHRS and CDR2 is YFSETQ. The CDR3 DNA reads TGCGCCAGCACCCCCGGAGGGGGGCATCCATCCGTTTCCTACAATGAGCAGTTCTTC. Its protein product is CASTPGGGHPSVSYNEQFF.

The rearrangement uses TRBV5-6 and TRBJ1-2; a possible D gene is TRBD1 (5 bases). The germline CDR1 and CDR2 sequences are SGHDT and YYEEEE. V lost 4 bases and J 8 bases, leaving 18 bases between the germline ends. This CDR3 region has 14 residues. In nucleotides, the CDR3 is TGTGCCAGCAGCCTCAGGGTGAGGGAAGGCGGCTACACCTTC. It translates to CASSLRVREGGYTF.

CDR3 sequence (DNA): TGTGCCAGTAGTAAACCCGCGGGAGGTACGGGCTATGAGCAGTTCTTC. Amino acids: CASSKPAGGTGYEQFF. The rearrangement joins TRBV19 to TRBJ2-1, with TRBD2 matching over 8 bases. The ends lost 4 bases at V and 8 bases at J; junction bases unmatched: 13. This CDR3 has 16 amino acids. CDR1 and CDR2 (germline): LNHDA, SQIVND (reference sequence).

V gene TRBV7-2 combines with J gene TRBJ2-5; D ambiguous. V gave up 2 bases and J gave up 3 bases, with 10 bases separating them. This CDR3 contains 14 residues. Germline lookup yields CDR1 SGHTA and CDR2 FQGNSA. This CDR3 reads CASSLSGREETQYF. CDR3 sequence (DNA): TGTGCCAGCAGCTTAAGTGGTCGGGAAGAGACCCAGTACTTC.

A single count supports this clone. The J gene is TRBJ2-5, the V gene TRBV30; 9 nucleotides line up with TRBD2. The CDR3 contains 15 residues. The ends lost 0 bases at V and 5 bases at J; junction bases unmatched: 7. Looked up from germline, CDR1 is GTSNPN and CDR2 is SVGIG (reference sequence). The CDR3, as DNA: TGTGCCTGGAGTGTACGTCTAGCGGGAATGGAGACCCAGTACTTC. This translates into CAWSVRLAGMETQYF. Combining the CDR3 with reference TRBV30 and TRBJ2-5 gives the whole variable domain SQTIHQWPATLVQPVGSPLSLECTVEGTSNPNLYWYRQAAGRGLQLLFYSVGIGQISSEVPQNLSASRPQDRQFILSSKKLLLSDSGFYLCAWSVRLAGMETQYFGPGTRLLVL.

The chain links TRBV5-4 to TRBJ2-1, with TRBD2 matching over 15 bases. Germline loops: CDR1 SGHNT, CDR2 YYREEE (reference sequence). The CDR3 is 19 residues long. The J segment lost 3 bases and the V segment lost 4 bases, leaving 11 bases of the junction unmatched. The CDR3 DNA reads as TGTGCCAGCAGCGGCGGAGGGACTAGCGGGAGGATATTCTACAATGAGCAGTTCTTC. Translation gives CASSGGGTSGRIFYNEQFF.

The chain recombines TRBV28 with TRBJ1-3, with D uncertain. V was trimmed by 8 bases and J by 4 bases, leaving 15 bases between them. Germline lookup yields CDR1 MDHEN and CDR2 SYDVKM. This CDR3 contains 14 residues. The CDR3 DNA is TGTGCCAGCGGGGTGAGAGGGCCAGGAAACACCATATATTTT. Protein product: CASGVRGPGNTIYF. Combining the CDR3 with reference TRBV28 and TRBJ1-3 gives the whole variable domain DVKVTQSSRYLVKRTGEKVFLECVQDMDHENMFWYRQDPGLGLRLIYFSYDVKMKEKGDIPEGYSVSREKKERFSLILESASTNQTSMYLCASGVRGPGNTIYFGEGSWLTVV.